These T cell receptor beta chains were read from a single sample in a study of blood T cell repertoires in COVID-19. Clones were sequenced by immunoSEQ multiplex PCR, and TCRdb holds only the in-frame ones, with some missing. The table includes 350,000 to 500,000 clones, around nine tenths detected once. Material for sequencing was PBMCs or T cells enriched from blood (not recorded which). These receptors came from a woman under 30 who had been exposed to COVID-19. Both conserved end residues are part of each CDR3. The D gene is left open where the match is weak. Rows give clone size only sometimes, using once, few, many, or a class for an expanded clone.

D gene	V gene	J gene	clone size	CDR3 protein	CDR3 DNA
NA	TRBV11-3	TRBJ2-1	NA	CASSLEGGFGEQFF	TGTGCCAGCAGCTTAGAGGGAGGCTTCGGGGAGCAGTTCTTC
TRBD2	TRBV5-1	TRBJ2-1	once	CASSLVAGGNEQFF	TGCGCCAGCAGCTTAGTAGCGGGGGGCAATGAGCAGTTCTTC
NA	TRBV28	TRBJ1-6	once	CASSLIPGKTPLHF	TGTGCCAGCAGTCTAATCCCAGGGAAGACACCCCTCCACTTT
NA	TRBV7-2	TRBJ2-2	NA	CASSGTRSTGELFF	TGTGCCAGCAGCGGTACACGCTCCACCGGGGAGCTGTTTTTT
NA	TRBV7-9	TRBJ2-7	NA	CASSLEHNYEQYF	TGTGCCAGCAGCTTAGAACACAACTACGAGCAGTACTTC
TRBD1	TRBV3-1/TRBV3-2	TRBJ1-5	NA	CASSHKGQGRPQPQHF	TGTGCCAGCAGCCATAAGGGACAGGGGAGACCTCAGCCCCAGCATTTT
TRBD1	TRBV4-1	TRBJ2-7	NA	CASSQDYRGPPYEQYF	TGCGCCAGCAGCCAAGATTACAGGGGGCCCCCCTACGAGCAGTACTTC
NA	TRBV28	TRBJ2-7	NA	CASSTRTVTYEQYF	TGTGCCAGCAGCACACGTACAGTTACCTACGAGCAGTACTTC
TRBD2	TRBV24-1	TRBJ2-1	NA	CATSDPGTSGINEQFF	TGTGCCACCAGTGACCCCGGGACTAGCGGGATTAATGAGCAGTTCTTC
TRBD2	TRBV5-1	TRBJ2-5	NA	CASSPTSLAGRETQYF	TGCGCCAGCAGCCCTACGAGTCTAGCGGGTAGAGAGACCCAGTACTTC
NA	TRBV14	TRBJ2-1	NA	CASSQGGGSEQFF	TGTGCCAGCAGCCAAGGGGGGGGCAGTGAGCAGTTCTTC